Reported below is one TCR beta chain. What it binds is unknown. Profiling relied on immunoSEQ multiplex PCR, and the TCRdb table lists in-frame clones only, not all of them. Among about 140,000 clones listed, 80% to 90% were seen once. The sample belongs to a study of T cell responses to AZD1222 COVID-19 vaccine. The overall study: Second-dose intervals near 4 or 12 weeks were combined. Study-level results: Only a handful of AZD1222 recipients were seropositive at baseline.

Germline trimming cut 2 bases from V and 4 bases from J; bases unmatched to any gene: 3. Germline values: CDR1 KGHDR, CDR2 SFDVKD. The CDR3 loop spans 14 amino acids. J is TRBJ1-2 and V is TRBV24-1; TRBD1 aligns across 7 bases. The source material was peripheral blood, sampled on day 0 of AZD1222 vaccination. The clonotype was recovered from an adult in good health. The CDR3 DNA sequence: TGTGCCACCAGTGATTCCGGGACAGCCTATGGCTACACCTTC. As protein: CATSDSGTAYGYTF.